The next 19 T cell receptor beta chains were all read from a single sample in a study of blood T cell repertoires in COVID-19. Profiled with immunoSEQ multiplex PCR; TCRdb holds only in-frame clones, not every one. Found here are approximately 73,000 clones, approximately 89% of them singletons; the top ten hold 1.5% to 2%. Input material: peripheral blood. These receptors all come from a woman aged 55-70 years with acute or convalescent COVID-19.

Here the CDR3 DNA reads TGTGCCTGGAACCGCCGGGGGAGCCCAAATGAGCAGTTCTTC. Translating gives CAWNRRGSPNEQFF. This chain joins TRBV30 and TRBJ2-1; maybe TRBD2 (6 bases). The CDR3 contains 14 residues. V was pared by 4 bases and J by 7 bases, with 17 bases between. Germline lookup yields CDR1 GTSNPN and CDR2 SVGIG (reference sequence).

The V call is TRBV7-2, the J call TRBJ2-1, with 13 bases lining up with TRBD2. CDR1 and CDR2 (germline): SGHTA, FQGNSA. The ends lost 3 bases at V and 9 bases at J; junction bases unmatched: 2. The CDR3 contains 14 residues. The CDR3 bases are TGTGCCAGCAGCTTGACTAGCGGGAGGCGTGAGCAGTTCTTC. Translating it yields CASSLTSGRREQFF.

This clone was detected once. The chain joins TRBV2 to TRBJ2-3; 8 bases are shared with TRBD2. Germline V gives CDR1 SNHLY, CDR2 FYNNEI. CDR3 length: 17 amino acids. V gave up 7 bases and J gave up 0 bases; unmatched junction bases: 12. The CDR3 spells CASTPSTSGVSTDTQYF. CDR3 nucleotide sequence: TGTGCCAGCACCCCTTCCACTAGCGGAGTCAGCACAGATACGCAGTATTTT.

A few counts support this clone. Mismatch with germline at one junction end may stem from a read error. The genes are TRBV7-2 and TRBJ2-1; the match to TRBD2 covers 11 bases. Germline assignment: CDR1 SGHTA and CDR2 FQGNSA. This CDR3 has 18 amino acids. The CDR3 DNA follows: TGTGCCAGCACCTTAGCGGGAGGGTCCGTGAATTCCTACAATGAGCAGTTCTTC. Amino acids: CASTLAGGSVNSYNEQFF.

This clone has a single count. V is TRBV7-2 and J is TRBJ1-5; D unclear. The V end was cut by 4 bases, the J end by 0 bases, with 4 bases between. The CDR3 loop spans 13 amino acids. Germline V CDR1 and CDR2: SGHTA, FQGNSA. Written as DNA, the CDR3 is TGTGCCAGCAGCTCTAATAGCAATCAGCCCCAGCATTTT. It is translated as CASSSNSNQPQHF. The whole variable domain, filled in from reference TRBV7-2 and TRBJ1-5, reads GAGVSQSPSNKVTEKGKDVELRCDPISGHTALYWYRQSLGQGLEFLIYFQGNSAPDKSGLPSDRFSAERTGGSVSTLTIQRTQQEDSAVYLCASSSNSNQPQHFGDGTRLSIL.

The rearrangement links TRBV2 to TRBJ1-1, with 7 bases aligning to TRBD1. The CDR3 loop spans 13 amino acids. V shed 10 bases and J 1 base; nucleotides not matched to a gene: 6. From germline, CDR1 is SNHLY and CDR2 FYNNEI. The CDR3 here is CAIKDRSNTEAFF. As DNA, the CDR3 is TGTGCCATCAAGGACAGGTCGAACACTGAAGCTTTCTTT. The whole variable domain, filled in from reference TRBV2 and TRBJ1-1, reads EPEVTQTPSHQVTQMGQEVILRCVPISNHLYFYWYRQILGQKVEFLVSFYNNEISEKSEIFDDQFSVERPDGSNFTLKIRSTKLEDSAMYFCAIKDRSNTEAFFGQGTRLTVV.

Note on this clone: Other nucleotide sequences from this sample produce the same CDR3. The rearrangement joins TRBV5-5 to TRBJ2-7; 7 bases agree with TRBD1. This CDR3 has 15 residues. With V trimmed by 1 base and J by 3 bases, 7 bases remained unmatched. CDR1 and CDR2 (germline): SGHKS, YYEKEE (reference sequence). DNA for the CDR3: TGTGCCAGCAGCTTGACGCCGGGACAGAGCTACGAGCAGTACTTC. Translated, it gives CASSLTPGQSYEQYF.

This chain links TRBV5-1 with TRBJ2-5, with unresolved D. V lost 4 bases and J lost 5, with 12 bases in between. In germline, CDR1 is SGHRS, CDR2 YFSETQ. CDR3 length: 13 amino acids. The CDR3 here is CASSIGFQETQYF. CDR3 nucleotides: TGCGCCAGCAGCATCGGGTTCCAGGAGACCCAGTACTTC.

The CDR3 protein is CASSLSPGQGNTGELFF. The CDR3 bases are TGTGCCAGCAGCTTAAGCCCGGGACAGGGGAACACCGGGGAGCTGTTTTTT. The chain has TRBV7-6 and TRBJ2-2; TRBD1 agrees at 9 bases. Germline V gives CDR1 SGHVS, CDR2 FNYEAQ. Losses at the gene ends were 2 bases for V and 1 base for J; bases not matched to a gene: 5. The CDR3 has 17 residues. Combining the CDR3 with reference TRBV7-6 and TRBJ2-2 gives the whole variable domain GAGVSQSPRYKVTKRGQDVALRCDPISGHVSLYWYRQALGQGPEFLTYFNYEAQQDKSGLPNDRFSAERPEGSISTLTIQRTEQRDSAMYRCASSLSPGQGNTGELFFGEGSRLTVL.

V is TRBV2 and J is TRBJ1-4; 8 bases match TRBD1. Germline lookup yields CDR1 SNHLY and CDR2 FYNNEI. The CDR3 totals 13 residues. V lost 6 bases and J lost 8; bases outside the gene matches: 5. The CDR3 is CASRVDREEKLFF. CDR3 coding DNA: TGTGCCAGCAGGGTGGACAGGGAGGAAAAACTGTTTTTT. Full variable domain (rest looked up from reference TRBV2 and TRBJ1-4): EPEVTQTPSHQVTQMGQEVILRCVPISNHLYFYWYRQILGQKVEFLVSFYNNEISEKSEIFDDQFSVERPDGSNFTLKIRSTKLEDSAMYFCASRVDREEKLFFGSGTQLSVL.

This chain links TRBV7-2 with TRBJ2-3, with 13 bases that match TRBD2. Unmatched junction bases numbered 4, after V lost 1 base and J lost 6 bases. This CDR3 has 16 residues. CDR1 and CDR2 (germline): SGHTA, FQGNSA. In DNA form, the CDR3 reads TGTGCCAGCAGCTTAGAACTAGCGGGGGGGGTTGATACGCAGTATTTT. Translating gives CASSLELAGGVDTQYF. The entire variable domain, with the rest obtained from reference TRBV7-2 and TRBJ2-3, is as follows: GAGVSQSPSNKVTEKGKDVELRCDPISGHTALYWYRQSLGQGLEFLIYFQGNSAPDKSGLPSDRFSAERTGGSVSTLTIQRTQQEDSAVYLCASSLELAGGVDTQYFGPGTRLTVL.

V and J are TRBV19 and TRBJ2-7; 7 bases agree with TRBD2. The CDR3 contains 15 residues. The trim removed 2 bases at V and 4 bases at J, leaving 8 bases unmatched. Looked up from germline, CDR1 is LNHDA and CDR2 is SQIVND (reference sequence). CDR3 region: CASSIYFGTTYEQYF. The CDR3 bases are TGTGCCAGTAGTATATATTTTGGGACTACATACGAGCAGTACTTC.

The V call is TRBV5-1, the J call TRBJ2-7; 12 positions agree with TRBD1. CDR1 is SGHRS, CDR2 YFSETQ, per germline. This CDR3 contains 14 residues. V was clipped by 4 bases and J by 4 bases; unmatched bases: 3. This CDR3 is CASSPGQGAYEQYF. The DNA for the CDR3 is TGCGCCAGCAGCCCGGGACAGGGGGCTTACGAGCAGTACTTC.

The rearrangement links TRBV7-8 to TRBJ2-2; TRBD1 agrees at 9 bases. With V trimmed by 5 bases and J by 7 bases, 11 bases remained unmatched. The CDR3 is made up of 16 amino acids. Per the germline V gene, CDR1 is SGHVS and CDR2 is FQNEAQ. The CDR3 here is CASSIRDREVSGELFF. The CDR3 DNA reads TGTGCCAGCAGCATCCGGGACAGGGAAGTCAGCGGGGAGCTGTTTTTT. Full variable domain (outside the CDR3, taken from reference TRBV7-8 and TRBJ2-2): GAGVSQSPRYKVAKRGQDVALRCDPISGHVSLFWYQQALGQGPEFLTYFQNEAQLDKSGLPSDRFFAERPEGSVSTLKIQRTQQEDSAVYLCASSIRDREVSGELFFGEGSRLTVL.

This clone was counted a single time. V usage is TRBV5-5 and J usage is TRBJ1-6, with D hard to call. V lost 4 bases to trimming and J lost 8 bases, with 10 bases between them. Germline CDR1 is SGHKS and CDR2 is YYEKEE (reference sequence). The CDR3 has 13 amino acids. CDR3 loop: CASSGLLDSPLHF. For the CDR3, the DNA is TGTGCCAGCAGCGGCCTTCTGGATTCACCCCTCCACTTT.

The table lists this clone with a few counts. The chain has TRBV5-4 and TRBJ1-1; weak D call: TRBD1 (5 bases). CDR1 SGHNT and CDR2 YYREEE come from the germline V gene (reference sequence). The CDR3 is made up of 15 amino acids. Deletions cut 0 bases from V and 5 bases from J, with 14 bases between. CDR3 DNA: TGTGCCAGCAGCTTGGAGGTCGCCCGGGGGACTGAAGCTTTCTTT. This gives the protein CASSLEVARGTEAFF. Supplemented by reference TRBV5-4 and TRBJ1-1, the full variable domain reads ETGVTQSPTHLIKTRGQQVTLRCSSQSGHNTVSWYQQALGQGPQFIFQYYREEENGRGNFPPRFSGLQFPNYSSELNVNALELDDSALYLCASSLEVARGTEAFFGQGTRLTVV.

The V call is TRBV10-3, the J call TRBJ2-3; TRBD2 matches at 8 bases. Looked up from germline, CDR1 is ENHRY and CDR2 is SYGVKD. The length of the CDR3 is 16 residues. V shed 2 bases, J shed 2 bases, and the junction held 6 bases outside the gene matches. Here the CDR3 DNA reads TGTGCCATCAGTGAGCAAATTAGCGGGAACACAGATACGCAGTATTTT. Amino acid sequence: CAISEQISGNTDTQYF.

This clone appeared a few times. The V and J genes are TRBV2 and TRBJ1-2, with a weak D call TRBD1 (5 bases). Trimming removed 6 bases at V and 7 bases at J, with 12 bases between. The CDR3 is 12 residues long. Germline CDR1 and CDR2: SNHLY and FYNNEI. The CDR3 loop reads CASRRGTFGYTF. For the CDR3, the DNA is TGTGCCAGCAGGCGGGGGACGTTTGGCTACACCTTC.

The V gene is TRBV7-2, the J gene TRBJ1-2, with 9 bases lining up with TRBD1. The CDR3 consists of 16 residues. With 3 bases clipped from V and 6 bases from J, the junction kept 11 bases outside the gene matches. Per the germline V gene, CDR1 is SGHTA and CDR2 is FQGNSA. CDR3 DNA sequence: TGTGCCAGCAGCTTGCAAATCGGACAGGGGACGGATGGCTACACCTTC. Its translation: CASSLQIGQGTDGYTF.